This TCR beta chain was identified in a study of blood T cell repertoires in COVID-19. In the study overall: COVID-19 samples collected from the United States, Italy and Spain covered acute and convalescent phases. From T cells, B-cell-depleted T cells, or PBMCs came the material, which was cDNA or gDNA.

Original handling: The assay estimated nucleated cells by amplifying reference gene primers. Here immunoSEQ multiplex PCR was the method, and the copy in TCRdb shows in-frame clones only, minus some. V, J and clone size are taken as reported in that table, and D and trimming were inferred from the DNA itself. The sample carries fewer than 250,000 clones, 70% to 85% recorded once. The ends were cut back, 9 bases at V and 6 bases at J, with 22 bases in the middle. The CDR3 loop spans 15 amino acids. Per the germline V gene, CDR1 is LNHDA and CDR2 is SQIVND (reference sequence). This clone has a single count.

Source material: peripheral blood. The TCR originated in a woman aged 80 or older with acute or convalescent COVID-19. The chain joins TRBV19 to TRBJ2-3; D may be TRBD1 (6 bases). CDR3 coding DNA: TGTGCCAGCAGGACAGAGCCCCTAAGATTGGATACGCAGTATTTT. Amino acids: CASRTEPLRLDTQYF.